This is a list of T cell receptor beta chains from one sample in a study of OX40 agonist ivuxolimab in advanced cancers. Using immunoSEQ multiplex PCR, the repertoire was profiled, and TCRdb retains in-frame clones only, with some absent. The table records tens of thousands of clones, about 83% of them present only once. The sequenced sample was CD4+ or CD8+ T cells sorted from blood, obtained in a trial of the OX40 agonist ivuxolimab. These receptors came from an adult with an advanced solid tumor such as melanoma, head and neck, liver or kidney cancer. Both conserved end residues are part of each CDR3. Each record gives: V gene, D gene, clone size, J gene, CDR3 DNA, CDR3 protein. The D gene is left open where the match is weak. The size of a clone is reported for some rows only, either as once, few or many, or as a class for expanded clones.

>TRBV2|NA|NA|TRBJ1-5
TGTGCCAGCAGTGAAGCGACACGAAATCAGCCCCAGCATTTT
CASSEATRNQPQHF
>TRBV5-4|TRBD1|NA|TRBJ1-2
TGTGCCAGCAGCTCGGCCGGGACAGTTTATTATGGCTACACCTTC
CASSSAGTVYYGYTF
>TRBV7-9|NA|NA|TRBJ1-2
TGTGCCAGCAGCTTGTTCAGTAACTATGGCTACACCTTC
CASSLFSNYGYTF
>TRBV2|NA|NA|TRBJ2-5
TGTGCCAGCAGTGACCAACTCCTCGGGGAAAAGGAGACCCAGTACTTC
CASSDQLLGEKETQYF
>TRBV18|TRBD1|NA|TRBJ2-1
TGTGCCAGCTCACAACAGGGGACCAATGAGCAGTTCTTC
CASSQQGTNEQFF
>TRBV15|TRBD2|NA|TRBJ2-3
TGTGCCACCAGCAGAGAACTAGCGGGGGGGTATACGCAGTATTTT
CATSRELAGGYTQYF
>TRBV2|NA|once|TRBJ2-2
TGTGCCAGCAAGGAGGTAGACGACACCGGGGAGCTGTTTTTT
CASKEVDDTGELFF
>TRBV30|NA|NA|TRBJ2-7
TGTGCCTGGAGTAGGGATGGAGCAGAGTTCCCCTACGAGCAGTACTTC
CAWSRDGAEFPYEQYF
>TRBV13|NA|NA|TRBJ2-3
TGTGCCAGCAGCCGGGACGGTAGCACAGATACGCAGTATTTT
CASSRDGSTDTQYF
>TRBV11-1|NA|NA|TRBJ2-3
TGTGCCAGCAGCTTAGCGGTTCGAGGACGGCCGGGCACAGATACGCAGTATTTT
CASSLAVRGRPGTDTQYF
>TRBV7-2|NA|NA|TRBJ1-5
TGTGCCAGCAGCCCTTCAAACGGCCCCCAGCATTTT
CASSPSNGPQHF
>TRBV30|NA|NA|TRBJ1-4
TGTGCCTGGAGTGCTAACTCTAATGAAAAACTGTTTTTT
CAWSANSNEKLFF
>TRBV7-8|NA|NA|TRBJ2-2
TGTGCCAGCAGCCAGAGGGACCGCGCGGGCGGGGAGCTGTTTTTT
CASSQRDRAGGELFF
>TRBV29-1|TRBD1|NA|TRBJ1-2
TGCAGCGTTGAAGATCGTCGGACAGGGGATGGCTACACCTTC
CSVEDRRTGDGYTF
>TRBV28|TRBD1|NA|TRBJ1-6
TGTGCCAGCAGTCCAGCGACAGGGACGGGCTCACCCCTCCACTTT
CASSPATGTGSPLHF
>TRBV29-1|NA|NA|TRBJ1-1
TGCAGCGTTGAATCGGGGGGGAACACTGAAGCTTTCTTT
CSVESGGNTEAFF
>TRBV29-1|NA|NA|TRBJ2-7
TGCAGCGTTGGGGAGGCAGGGAGCTTCTACGAGCAGTACTTC
CSVGEAGSFYEQYF
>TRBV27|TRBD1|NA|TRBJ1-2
TGTGCCACCCGACAGGGAGGAAACTATGGCTACACCTTC
CATRQGGNYGYTF
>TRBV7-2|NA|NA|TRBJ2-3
TGTGCCAGCAGCTTAGTTACGGGATCAGATACGCAGTATTTT
CASSLVTGSDTQYF
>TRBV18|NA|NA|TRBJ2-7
TGTGCCAGCTCAGCTATACGGGGGGCCCCCAACGAGCAGTACTTC
CASSAIRGAPNEQYF
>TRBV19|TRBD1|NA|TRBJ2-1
TGTGCCAGTACCAACAGGGGGCAAGTCTACAATGAGCAGTTCTTC
CASTNRGQVYNEQFF
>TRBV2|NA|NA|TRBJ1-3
TGTGCCAGCAGTTCCGATGGAAACACCATATATTTT
CASSSDGNTIYF
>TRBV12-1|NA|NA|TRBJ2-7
TGTGCCAGCAGCTTTGGCCTAGGTGGGACGGAGCAGTACTTC
CASSFGLGGTEQYF
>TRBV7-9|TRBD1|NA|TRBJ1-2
TGTGCCAGCAGCTTAGAGCTGACAGGGTCTGGCTACACCTTC
CASSLELTGSGYTF
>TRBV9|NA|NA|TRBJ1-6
TGTGCCAGCAGCGTAAACGCACAGGGTAATTCACCCCTCCACTTT
CASSVNAQGNSPLHF
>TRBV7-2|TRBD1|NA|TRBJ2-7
TGTGCCAGCAGCAAGGGGACAGGGAAGCCCTACGAGCAGTACTTC
CASSKGTGKPYEQYF
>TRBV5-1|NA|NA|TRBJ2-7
TGCGCCAGCAGCTTGGGCCGGGGGCTCCACTACGAGCAGTACTTC
CASSLGRGLHYEQYF